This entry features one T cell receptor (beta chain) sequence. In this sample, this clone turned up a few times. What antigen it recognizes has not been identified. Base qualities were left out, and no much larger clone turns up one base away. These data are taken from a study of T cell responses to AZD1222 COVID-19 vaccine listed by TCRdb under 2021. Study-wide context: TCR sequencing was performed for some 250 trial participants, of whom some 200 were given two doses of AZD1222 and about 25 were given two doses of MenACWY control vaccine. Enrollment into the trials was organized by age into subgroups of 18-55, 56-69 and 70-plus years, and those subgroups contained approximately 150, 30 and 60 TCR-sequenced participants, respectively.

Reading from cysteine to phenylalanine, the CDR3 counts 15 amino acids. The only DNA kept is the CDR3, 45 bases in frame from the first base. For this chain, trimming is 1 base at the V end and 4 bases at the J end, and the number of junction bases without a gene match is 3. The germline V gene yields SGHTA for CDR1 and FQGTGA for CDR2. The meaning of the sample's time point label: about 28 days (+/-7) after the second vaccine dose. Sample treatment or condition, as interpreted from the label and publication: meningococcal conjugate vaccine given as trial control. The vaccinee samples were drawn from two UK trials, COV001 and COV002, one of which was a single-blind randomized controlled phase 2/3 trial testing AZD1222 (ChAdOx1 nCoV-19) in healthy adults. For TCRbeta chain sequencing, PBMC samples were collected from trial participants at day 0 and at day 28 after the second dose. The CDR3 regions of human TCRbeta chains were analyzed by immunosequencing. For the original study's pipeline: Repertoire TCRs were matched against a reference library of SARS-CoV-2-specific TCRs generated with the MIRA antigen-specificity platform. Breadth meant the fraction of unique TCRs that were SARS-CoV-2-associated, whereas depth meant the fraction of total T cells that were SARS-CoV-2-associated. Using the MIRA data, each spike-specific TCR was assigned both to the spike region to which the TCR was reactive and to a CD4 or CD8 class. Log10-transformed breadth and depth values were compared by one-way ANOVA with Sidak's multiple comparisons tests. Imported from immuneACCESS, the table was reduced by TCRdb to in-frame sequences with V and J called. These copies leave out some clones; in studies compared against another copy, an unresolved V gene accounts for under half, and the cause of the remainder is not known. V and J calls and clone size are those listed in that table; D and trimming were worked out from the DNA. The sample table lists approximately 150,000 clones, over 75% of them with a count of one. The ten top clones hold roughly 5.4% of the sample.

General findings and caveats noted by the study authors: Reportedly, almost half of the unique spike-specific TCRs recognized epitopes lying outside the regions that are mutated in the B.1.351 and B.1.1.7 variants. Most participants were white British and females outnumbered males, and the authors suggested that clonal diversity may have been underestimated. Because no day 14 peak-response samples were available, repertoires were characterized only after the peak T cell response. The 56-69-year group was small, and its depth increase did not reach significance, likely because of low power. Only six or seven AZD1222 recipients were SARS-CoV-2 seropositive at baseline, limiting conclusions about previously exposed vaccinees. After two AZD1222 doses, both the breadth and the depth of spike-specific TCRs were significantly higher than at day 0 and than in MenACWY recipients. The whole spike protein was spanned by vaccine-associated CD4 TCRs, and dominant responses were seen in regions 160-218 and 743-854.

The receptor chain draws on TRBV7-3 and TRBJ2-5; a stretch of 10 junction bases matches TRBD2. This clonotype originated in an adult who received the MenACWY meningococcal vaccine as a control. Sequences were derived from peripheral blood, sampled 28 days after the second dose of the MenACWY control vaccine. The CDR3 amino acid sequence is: CASSLMPSGGETQYF. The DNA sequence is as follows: TGTGCCAGCAGCTTAATGCCTAGCGGGGGAGAGACCCAGTACTTC. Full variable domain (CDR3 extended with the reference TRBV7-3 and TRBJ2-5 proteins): GAGVSQTPSNKVTEKGKYVELRCDPISGHTALYWYRQSLGQGPEFLIYFQGTGAADDSGLPNDRFFAVRPEGSVSTLKIQRTERGDSAVYLCASSLMPSGGETQYFGPGTRLLVL.